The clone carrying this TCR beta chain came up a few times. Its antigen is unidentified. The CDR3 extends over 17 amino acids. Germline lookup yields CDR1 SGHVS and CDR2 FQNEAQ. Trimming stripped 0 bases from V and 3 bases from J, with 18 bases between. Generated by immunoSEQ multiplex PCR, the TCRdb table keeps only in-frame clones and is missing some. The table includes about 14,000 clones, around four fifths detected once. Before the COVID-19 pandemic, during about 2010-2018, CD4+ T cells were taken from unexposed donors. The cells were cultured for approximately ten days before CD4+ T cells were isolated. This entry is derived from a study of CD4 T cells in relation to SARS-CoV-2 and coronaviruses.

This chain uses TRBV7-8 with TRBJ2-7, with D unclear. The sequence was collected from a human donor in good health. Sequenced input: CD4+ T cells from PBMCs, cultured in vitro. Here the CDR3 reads CASSLARRSGRLYEQYF. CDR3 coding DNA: TGTGCCAGCAGCTTAGCTAGGCGTTCAGGACGCCTCTACGAGCAGTACTTC. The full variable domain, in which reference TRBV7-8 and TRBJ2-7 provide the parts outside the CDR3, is GAGVSQSPRYKVAKRGQDVALRCDPISGHVSLFWYQQALGQGPEFLTYFQNEAQLDKSGLPSDRFFAERPEGSVSTLKIQRTQQEDSAVYLCASSLARRSGRLYEQYFGPGTRLTVT.